The 18 T cell receptor beta chains given below trace back to one sample, sequenced in a study of technical replicates of blood from several donors. The method was immunoSEQ multiplex PCR; TCRdb's version includes in-frame clones alone and lacks a portion of them. The sample has under 80,000 clones, about 91% seen once. Sequenced sample: T cells isolated from PBMCs. The receptors derive from a human donor in good health. Some clones in this sample may be carry-over from other donors' samples.

J is TRBJ1-1 and V is TRBV6-5; 8 bases line up with TRBD1. CDR1 is MNHEY and CDR2 is SVGAGI in the germline V gene. The CDR3 runs 15 residues. V was pared by 0 bases and J by 4 bases, with 4 bases of the junction left unmatched. The CDR3 DNA sequence: TGTGCCAGCAGTTACTCAGACAGGGGTGCCACTGAAGCTTTCTTT. The encoded protein is CASSYSDRGATEAFF.

J is TRBJ1-1 and V is TRBV5-6; D not resolved. The CDR3 spans 13 residues. Germline loops: CDR1 SGHDT, CDR2 YYEEEE. V lost 5 bases and J 7 bases, leaving 15 bases between the germline ends. CDR3 loop: CASRFGLGIEAFF. As DNA, the CDR3 is TGTGCCAGCAGGTTCGGACTGGGGATTGAAGCTTTCTTT.

This chain links TRBV6-6 with TRBJ2-2, with 9 bases that match TRBD2. The CDR3 runs 16 residues. CDR1 and CDR2 (germline): MNHNY, SVGAGI (reference sequence). The junction had 10 bases not matched to a gene; V was cut back by 7 bases and J by 4 bases. The CDR3 sequence: CASKKREAPGTGELFF. DNA of the CDR3: TGTGCCAGCAAAAAGCGGGAGGCACCAGGCACCGGGGAGCTGTTTTTT.

The chain carries TRBV29-1 and TRBJ1-3; 10 nucleotides agree with TRBD1. J gave up 3 bases and V 6 bases, and 2 bases lay outside the gene matches. The CDR3 length is 13 residues. CDR1 SQVTM and CDR2 ANQGSEA come from the germline V gene. CDR3 coding DNA: TGCAGCGTGGGGACAGGGGATGGAAACACCATATATTTT. This sequence encodes CSVGTGDGNTIYF.

This clone showed up just once. The gene calls are TRBV11-3 and TRBJ1-1; TRBD1 matches at 10 bases. J was trimmed by 5 bases and V by 5 bases; bases with no gene match: 8. This CDR3 spans 15 amino acids. Germline values: CDR1 SGHNT, CDR2 YENEEA. In DNA, the CDR3 is TGTGCCAGCAGCACCCTGGACAGGGGGGGTACTGAAGCTTTCTTT. It is translated as CASSTLDRGGTEAFF.

The chain joins TRBV28 to TRBJ2-7; 7 bases match TRBD1. The CDR3 runs 14 residues. V lost 4 bases to trimming and J lost 2 bases; unmatched junction nucleotides: 5. Per germline, CDR1 MDHEN and CDR2 SYDVKM. As DNA, the CDR3 is TGTGCCAGCAGTTCCGGGACAGTGACCTACGAGCAGTACTTC. This gives the protein CASSSGTVTYEQYF.

The chain combines TRBV5-1 with TRBJ1-1; D gene ambiguous. The CDR3 extends over 15 amino acids. Germline V gene sequence: CDR1 SGHRS, CDR2 YFSETQ. V was trimmed by 2 bases and J by 0 bases, leaving 11 bases between them. The CDR3 reads CASSFTSSMNTEAFF. In DNA form, the CDR3 reads TGCGCCAGCAGCTTCACAAGTTCCATGAACACTGAAGCTTTCTTT.

V and J are TRBV4-1 and TRBJ1-3; D is ambiguous. The CDR3 covers 15 residues. Germline lookup yields CDR1 MGHRA and CDR2 YSYEKL. V was trimmed by 4 bases and J by 0 bases, leaving 10 bases between them. The CDR3 bases are TGCGCCAGCAGCCCGAGATCTGTCTCTGGAAACACCATATATTTT. The encoded protein is CASSPRSVSGNTIYF.

The chain carries TRBV11-2 and TRBJ1-1, with D tentatively TRBD1 (5 bases). V was cut by 4 bases and J by 7 bases, with 7 bases left in between. Germline V lookup: CDR1 SGHAT, CDR2 FQNNGV. There are 11 residues in the CDR3. In nucleotides, the CDR3 is TGTGCCAGCAGCTGGGGCAATGAAGCTTTCTTT. Translation gives CASSWGNEAFF.

The chain links TRBV9 to TRBJ2-1; D is perhaps TRBD2 (5 bases). The CDR3 is 16 amino acids. The germline gives CDR1 SGDLS, CDR2 YYNGEE. V was pared by 3 bases and J by 0 bases, with 13 bases between. As DNA, the CDR3 is TGTGCCAGCAGCGCAAGTCCGGGGAGCTCCTACAATGAGCAGTTCTTC. The encoded protein is CASSASPGSSYNEQFF.

The chain joins TRBV6-5 to TRBJ2-1; 9 bases are shared with TRBD1. The CDR3 extends over 16 amino acids. V lost 0 bases to trimming and J lost 5 bases; unmatched junction nucleotides: 5. Germline lookup yields CDR1 MNHEY and CDR2 SVGAGI. The CDR3 DNA reads TGTGCCAGCAGTTACTCTGGGACAGGGCTGGACAATGAGCAGTTCTTC. Translating gives CASSYSGTGLDNEQFF.

This clone has only one observation. This chain uses TRBV9 with TRBJ2-7, with 7 bases lining up with TRBD2. Trimming took 3 bases from V and 4 from J; bases not matched to a gene: 10. From germline, CDR1 is SGDLS and CDR2 YYNGEE. The CDR3 contains 15 residues. CDR3 residues: CASSAGGDSGYEQYF. In nucleotides, the CDR3 is TGTGCCAGCAGCGCCGGGGGTGATAGCGGGTACGAGCAGTACTTC.

This chain joins TRBV7-8 and TRBJ2-7; a weak D match, TRBD2 (6 bases). The germline V gene encodes CDR1 SGHVS and CDR2 FQNEAQ. Trimming shortened V by 5 bases and J by 1 base, and 12 bases separated the two germline ends. CDR3 length: 14 amino acids. The CDR3 coding sequence is TGTGCCAGCAGCCCGCGGGACTTATCCTACGAGCAGTACTTC. It translates to CASSPRDLSYEQYF.

About this clone itself: Other nucleotide sequences in the sample specify the same CDR3. The chain recombines TRBV7-2 with TRBJ1-1; D remains ambiguous. CDR3 length: 13 amino acids. From germline, CDR1 is SGHTA and CDR2 FQGNSA. Trimming cost V 3 bases and J 0 bases, with 5 bases left between them. CDR3 in DNA: TGTGCCAGCAGCTTGACTGTGAACACTGAAGCTTTCTTT. Its protein is CASSLTVNTEAFF.

The gene calls are TRBV30 and TRBJ2-1; 9 bases map to TRBD1. V was pared by 3 bases and J by 0 bases, with 15 bases of the junction left unmatched. This CDR3 contains 19 residues. Germline V lookup: CDR1 GTSNPN, CDR2 SVGIG (reference sequence). In nucleotides, the CDR3 is TGTGCCTGGAGGGCCGGGACAGGGAAAATTTTGGACTCCTACAATGAGCAGTTCTTC. It yields the protein CAWRAGTGKILDSYNEQFF.

This clone came up once. The chain combines TRBV30 with TRBJ1-1, with D possibly TRBD1 on 5 matching bases. The CDR3 consists of 13 residues. V lost 0 bases and J 4 bases, leaving 9 bases between the germline ends. Germline CDR1 reads GTSNPN; CDR2 reads SVGIG (reference sequence). The CDR3 protein is CAWSVLGGTEAFF. The CDR3 DNA reads TGTGCCTGGAGTGTACTGGGGGGCACTGAAGCTTTCTTT.

The J gene is TRBJ2-7, the V gene TRBV7-6, with a possible D match to TRBD1 (6 bases). Germline CDR1 reads SGHVS; CDR2 reads FNYEAQ. V shed 5 bases and J shed 1 base, with 18 bases lying between them. The CDR3 is made up of 16 amino acids. In DNA, the CDR3 is TGTGCCAGCAGCCAACAACAGGGTTTATCATCCTACGAGCAGTACTTC. As protein: CASSQQQGLSSYEQYF.

The chain links TRBV4-1 to TRBJ2-5, with D maybe TRBD1 (6 bases). Germline V CDR1 and CDR2: MGHRA, YSYEKL. This CDR3 spans 15 amino acids. V lost 0 bases to trimming and J lost 5 bases, with 13 bases between them. The CDR3 nucleotides are TGCGCCAGCAGCCAAGACACAGGGTTCTACGAGACCCAGTACTTC. This encodes CASSQDTGFYETQYF.